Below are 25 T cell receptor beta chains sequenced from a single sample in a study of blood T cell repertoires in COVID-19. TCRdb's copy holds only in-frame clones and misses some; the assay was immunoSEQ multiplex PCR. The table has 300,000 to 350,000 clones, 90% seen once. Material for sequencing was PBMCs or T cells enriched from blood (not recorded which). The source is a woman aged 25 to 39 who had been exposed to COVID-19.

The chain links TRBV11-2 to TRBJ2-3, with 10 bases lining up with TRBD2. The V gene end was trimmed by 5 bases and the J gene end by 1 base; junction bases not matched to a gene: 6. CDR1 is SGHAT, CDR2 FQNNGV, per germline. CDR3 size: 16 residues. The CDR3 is CASSHPSGGGTDTQYF. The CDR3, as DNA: TGTGCCAGCAGCCACCCTAGCGGGGGAGGCACAGATACGCAGTATTTT. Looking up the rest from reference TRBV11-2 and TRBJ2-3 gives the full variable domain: EAGVAQSPRYKIIEKRQSVAFWCNPISGHATLYWYQQILGQGPKLLIQFQNNGVVDDSQLPKDRFSAERLKGVDSTLKIQPAKLEDSAVYLCASSHPSGGGTDTQYFGPGTRLTVL.

DNA of the CDR3: TGTGCCAGCAGCTTGGACAGCGAAAAACTGTTTTTT. Its protein product is CASSLDSEKLFF. The rearrangement uses TRBV5-4 and TRBJ1-4; D is unclear. Germline values: CDR1 SGHNT, CDR2 YYREEE (reference sequence). There are 12 residues in the CDR3. Trimming stripped 0 bases from V and 8 bases from J, with 5 bases between.

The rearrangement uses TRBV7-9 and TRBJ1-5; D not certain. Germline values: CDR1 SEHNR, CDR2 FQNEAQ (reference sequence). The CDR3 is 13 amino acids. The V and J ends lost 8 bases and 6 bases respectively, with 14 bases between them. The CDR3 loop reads CASGLRGRQPQHF. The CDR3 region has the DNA TGTGCCAGCGGGCTGCGAGGGCGTCAGCCCCAGCATTTT.

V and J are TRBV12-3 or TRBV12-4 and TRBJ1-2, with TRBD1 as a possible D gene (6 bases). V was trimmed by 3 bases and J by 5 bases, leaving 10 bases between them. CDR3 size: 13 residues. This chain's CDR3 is CASSLGAGYGYTF. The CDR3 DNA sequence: TGTGCCAGCAGTTTGGGGGCCGGATATGGCTACACCTTC.

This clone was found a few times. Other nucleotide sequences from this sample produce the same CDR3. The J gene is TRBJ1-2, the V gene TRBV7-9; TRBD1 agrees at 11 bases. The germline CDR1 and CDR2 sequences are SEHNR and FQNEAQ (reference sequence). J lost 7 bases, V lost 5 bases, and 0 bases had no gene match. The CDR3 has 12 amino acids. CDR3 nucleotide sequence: TGTGCCAGCAGCGGGACAGGGGGTGGCTACACCTTC. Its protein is CASSGTGGGYTF.

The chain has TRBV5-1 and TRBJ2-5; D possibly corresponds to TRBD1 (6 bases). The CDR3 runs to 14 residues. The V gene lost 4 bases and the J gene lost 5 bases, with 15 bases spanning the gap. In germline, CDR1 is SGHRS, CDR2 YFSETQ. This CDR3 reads CASSPVGRGETQYF. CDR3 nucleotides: TGCGCCAGCAGCCCGGTGGGCAGGGGTGAGACCCAGTACTTC.

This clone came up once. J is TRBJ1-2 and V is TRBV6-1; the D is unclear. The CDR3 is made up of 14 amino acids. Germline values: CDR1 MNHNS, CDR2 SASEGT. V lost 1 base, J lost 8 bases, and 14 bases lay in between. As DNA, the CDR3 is TGTGCCAGCAGTGAAGGGGTCGGGAGTGAAGGCTACACCTTC. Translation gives CASSEGVGSEGYTF.

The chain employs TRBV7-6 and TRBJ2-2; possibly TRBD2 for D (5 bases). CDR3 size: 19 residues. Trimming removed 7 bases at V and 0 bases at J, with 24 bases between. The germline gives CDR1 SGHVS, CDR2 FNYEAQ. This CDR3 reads CASTERRYRQTANTGELFF. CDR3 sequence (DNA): TGTGCCAGCACCGAGCGGCGTTATCGGCAGACCGCGAACACCGGGGAGCTGTTTTTT.

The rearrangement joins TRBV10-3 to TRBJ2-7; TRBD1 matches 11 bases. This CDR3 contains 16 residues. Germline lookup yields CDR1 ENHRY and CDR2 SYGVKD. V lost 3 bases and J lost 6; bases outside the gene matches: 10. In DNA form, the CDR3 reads TGTGCCATCAGTGAACTGAGGACAGGGGGCGCATCCGAGCAGTACTTC. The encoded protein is CAISELRTGGASEQYF.

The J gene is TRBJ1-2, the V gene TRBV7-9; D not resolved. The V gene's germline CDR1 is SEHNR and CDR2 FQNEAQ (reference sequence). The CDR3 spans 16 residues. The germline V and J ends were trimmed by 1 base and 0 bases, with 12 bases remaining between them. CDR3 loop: CASSLVHRKPNYGYTF. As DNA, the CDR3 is TGTGCCAGCAGCTTAGTGCACAGAAAGCCTAACTATGGCTACACCTTC.

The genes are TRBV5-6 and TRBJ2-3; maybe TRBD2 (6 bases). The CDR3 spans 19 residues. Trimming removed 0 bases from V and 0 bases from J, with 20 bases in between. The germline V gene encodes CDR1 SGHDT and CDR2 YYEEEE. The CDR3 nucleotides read TGTGCCAGCAGCTTGGGTTGGGCGGGGATTGTCGAAAGCACAGATACGCAGTATTTT. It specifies CASSLGWAGIVESTDTQYF.

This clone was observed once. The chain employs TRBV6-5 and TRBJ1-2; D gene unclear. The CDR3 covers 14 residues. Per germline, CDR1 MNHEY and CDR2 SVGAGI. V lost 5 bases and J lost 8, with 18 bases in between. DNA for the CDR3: TGTGCCAGCAGTAGTCGCAAGACCCTAGCGGGCTACACCTTC. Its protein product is CASSSRKTLAGYTF.

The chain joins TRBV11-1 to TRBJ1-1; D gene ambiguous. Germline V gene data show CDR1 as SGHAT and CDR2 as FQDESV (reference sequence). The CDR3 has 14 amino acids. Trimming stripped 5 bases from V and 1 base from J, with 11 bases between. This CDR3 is CASSVHQWNTEAFF. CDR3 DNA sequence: TGTGCCAGCAGCGTCCATCAGTGGAACACTGAAGCTTTCTTT. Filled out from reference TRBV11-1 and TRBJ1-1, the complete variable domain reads EAEVAQSPRYKITEKSQAVAFWCDPISGHATLYWYRQILGQGPELLVQFQDESVVDDSQLPKDRFSAERLKGVDSTLKIQPAELGDSAMYLCASSVHQWNTEAFFGQGTRLTVV.

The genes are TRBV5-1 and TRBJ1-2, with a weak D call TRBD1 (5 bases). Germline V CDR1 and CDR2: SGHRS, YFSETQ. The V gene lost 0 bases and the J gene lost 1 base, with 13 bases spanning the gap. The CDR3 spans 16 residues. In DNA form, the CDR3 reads TGCGCCAGCAGCTTGGGAGCGGGGGGAGGTAACTATGGCTACACCTTC. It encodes CASSLGAGGGNYGYTF.

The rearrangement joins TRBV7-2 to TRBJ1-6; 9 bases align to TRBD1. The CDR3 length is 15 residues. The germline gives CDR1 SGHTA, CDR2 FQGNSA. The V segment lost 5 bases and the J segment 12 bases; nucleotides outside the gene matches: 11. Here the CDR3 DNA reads TGTGCCAGCAGCGCCGGGTTTACAGGGGGCAGACCCCTCCACTTT. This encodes CASSAGFTGGRPLHF.

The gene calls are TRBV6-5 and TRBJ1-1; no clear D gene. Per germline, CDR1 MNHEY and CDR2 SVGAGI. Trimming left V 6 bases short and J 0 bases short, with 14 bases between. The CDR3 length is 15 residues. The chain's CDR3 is CASRGVSTLNTEAFF. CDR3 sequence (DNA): TGTGCCAGCAGAGGTGTTAGCACCTTGAACACTGAAGCTTTCTTT.

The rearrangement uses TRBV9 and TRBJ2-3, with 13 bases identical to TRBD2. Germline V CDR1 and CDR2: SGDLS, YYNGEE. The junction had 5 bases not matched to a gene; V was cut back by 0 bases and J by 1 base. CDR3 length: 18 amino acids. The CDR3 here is CASSVGTSGGAGTDTQYF. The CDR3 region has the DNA TGTGCCAGCAGCGTAGGTACTAGCGGGGGGGCTGGCACAGATACGCAGTATTTT.

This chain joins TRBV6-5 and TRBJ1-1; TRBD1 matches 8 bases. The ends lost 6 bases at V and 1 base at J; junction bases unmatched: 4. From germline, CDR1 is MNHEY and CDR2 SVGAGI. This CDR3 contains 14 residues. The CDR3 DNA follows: TGTGCCAGCAGGAGACAGGGGTCGAACACTGAAGCTTTCTTT. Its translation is CASRRQGSNTEAFF.

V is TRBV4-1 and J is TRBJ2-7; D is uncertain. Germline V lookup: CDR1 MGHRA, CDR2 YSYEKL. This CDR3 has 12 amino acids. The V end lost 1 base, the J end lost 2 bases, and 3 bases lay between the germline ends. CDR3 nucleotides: TGCGCCAGCAGCCAAGTCGCCTACGAGCAGTACTTC. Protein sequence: CASSQVAYEQYF.

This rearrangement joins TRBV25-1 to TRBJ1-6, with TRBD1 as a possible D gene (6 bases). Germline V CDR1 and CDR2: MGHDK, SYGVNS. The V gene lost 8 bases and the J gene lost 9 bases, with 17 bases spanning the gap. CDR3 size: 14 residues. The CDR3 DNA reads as TGTGCCAGCGGTCACAGGGAAGGGGGTTCACCCCTCCACTTT. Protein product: CASGHREGGSPLHF.

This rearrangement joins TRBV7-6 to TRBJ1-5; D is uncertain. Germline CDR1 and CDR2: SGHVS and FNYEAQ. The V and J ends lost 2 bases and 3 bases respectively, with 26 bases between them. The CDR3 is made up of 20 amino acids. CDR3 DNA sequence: TGTGCCAGCAGCTTAATCCCGACGTTCGGGGTCCTGTCTCCCAATCAGCCCCAGCATTTT. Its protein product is CASSLIPTFGVLSPNQPQHF.

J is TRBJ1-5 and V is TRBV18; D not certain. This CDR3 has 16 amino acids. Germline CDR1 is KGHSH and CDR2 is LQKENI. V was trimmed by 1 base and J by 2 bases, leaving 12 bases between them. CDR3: CASSPREGRGNQPQHF. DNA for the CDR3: TGTGCCAGCTCACCACGGGAGGGAAGGGGCAATCAGCCCCAGCATTTT.

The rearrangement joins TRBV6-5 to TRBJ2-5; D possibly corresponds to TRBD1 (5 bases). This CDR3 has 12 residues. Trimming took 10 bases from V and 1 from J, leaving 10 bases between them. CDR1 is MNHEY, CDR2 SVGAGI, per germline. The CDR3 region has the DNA TGTGCCATTTTCGACAGCCAAGAGACCCAGTACTTC. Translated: CAIFDSQETQYF.

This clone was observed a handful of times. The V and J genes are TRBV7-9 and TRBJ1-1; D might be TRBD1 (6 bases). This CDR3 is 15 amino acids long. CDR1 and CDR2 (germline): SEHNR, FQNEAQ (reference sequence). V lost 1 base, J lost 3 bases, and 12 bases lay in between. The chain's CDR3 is CASSLVRGYDTEAFF. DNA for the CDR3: TGTGCCAGCAGCTTAGTTAGGGGGTACGACACTGAAGCTTTCTTT.

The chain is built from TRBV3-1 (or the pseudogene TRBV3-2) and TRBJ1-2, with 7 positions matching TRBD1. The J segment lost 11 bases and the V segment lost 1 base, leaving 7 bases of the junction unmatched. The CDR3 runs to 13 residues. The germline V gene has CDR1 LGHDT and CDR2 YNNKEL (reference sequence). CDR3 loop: CASSQGTGRGYTF. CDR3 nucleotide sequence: TGTGCCAGCAGCCAAGGGACAGGACGAGGTTACACCTTC.